This T cell receptor beta chain was captured in a study of T cell responses to AZD1222 COVID-19 vaccine. Findings of the study overall: Donors, mostly white British, included more females; clonal diversity was possibly underestimated.

TCRdb's table, derived via immunoSEQ multiplex PCR, lists solely in-frame clones and lacks some. Among about 160,000 clones, about 92% were seen once, and the ten largest hold less than 1.3%. The CDR3 sequence is 15 residues long. Per the germline V gene, CDR1 is KGHSH and CDR2 is LQKENI. With 0 bases removed from V and 1 base from J, the gap between germline ends came to 9 bases. On this clone itself: As yet, its antigen is unknown.

The origin of this receptor is an adult who received the AZD1222 COVID-19 vaccine. The rearrangement uses TRBV18 and TRBJ1-2, with a possible D match to TRBD1 (6 bases). Sequenced material: peripheral blood, taken 28 days after the second AZD1222 dose. CDR3 nucleotide sequence: TGTGCCAGCTCACCACCGGACAGACATAACTATGGCTACACCTTC. Its protein product is CASSPPDRHNYGYTF.